The T cell receptor (beta chain) under discussion was sequenced for a study of OX40 agonist ivuxolimab in advanced cancers. Broadly, across the study: Ivuxolimab, which targeted the costimulatory receptor OX40 (CD134), was an agonistic, fully human IgG2 monoclonal antibody. The purpose of peripheral TCRbeta sequencing was to test whether ivuxolimab changed TCR sequence diversity and led to clonal T-cell expansion. The dose-escalation cohort was approximately 83% male with a mean age of approximately 60 years, ranging from about 23 to 85. Partial responses occurred in three dose-escalation patients, of whom one had hepatocellular carcinoma and two had cutaneous melanoma. Intravenous ivuxolimab was administered to patients every 2 weeks at six dose levels: 0.01, 0.1, 0.3, 1.5, 3 and 10 mg/kg. Prior anti-PD-1, anti-PD-L1 or anti-CTLA-4 therapy was permitted, and checkpoint inhibitors had been received by roughly two fifths of dose-escalation patients. Among the 52 dose-escalation patients, around 19 had hepatocellular carcinoma, approximately 15 melanoma, 9 renal cell carcinoma and 9 head and neck cancer. The paper describes the monotherapy dose-escalation part (N of about 52 patients) of the phase I trial of ivuxolimab. What the study reported, not specific to this receptor: Low levels of normalized T-cell clonal expansion were also seen in some patients who did not respond. Antigen specificity was not determined for the clonally expanded peripheral T cells. Clonal expansion of both CD4+ and CD8+ blood T cells was observed from baseline to week 6 at doses 0.1 to 3.0 mg/kg. Partial responders in the 0.1-3.0 mg/kg groups had among the lowest normalized peripheral clonal expansion, especially among CD8+ T cells. On average, CD8+ T cells showed more expanded clones than CD4+ T cells after ivuxolimab.

On this clone: Which antigen it targets is not known. Per-base quality was not reported, and no clone a single base away is much larger than it.

To sequence the TCRbeta CDR3 region, genomic DNA was isolated from the sorted cells. TCRbeta CDR3 regions were sequenced using the immunoSEQ Assay. The immuneACCESS repertoire file appears here via TCRdb, limited to in-frame rearrangements. These files lack a portion of the clones; in checked studies, under half of the deficit traces to unresolved V genes, and the cause of the others is not known. This sample holds roughly 64,000 clones; around 80% were observed only once. The ten biggest clones cover about 2.2% of the sample. The CDR3 goes from the cysteine to the phenylalanine over 15 residues. The kept DNA is CDR3 alone, 45 bases in frame from the first base. The germline V gene (reference sequence) supplies CDR1 SGHKS and CDR2 YYEKEE. Trimming removed 1 base from V and 4 bases from J, leaving 14 bases between the germline ends. Patients with a history of autoimmune disease or receiving systemic immunosuppression were excluded from the trial. Peripheral blood for TCR sequencing was drawn from every dose cohort at baseline, at cycle 4 day 1 and at cycle 7 day 1. Samples were obtained from an open-label, multicenter, first-in-human phase I dose-escalation trial of ivuxolimab. Adults with locally advanced or metastatic melanoma, renal cell carcinoma, hepatocellular carcinoma or head and neck squamous cell carcinoma were enrolled in the trial. CD4+ and CD8+ T cells were sorted separately from peripheral blood before TCR sequencing.

The receptor was derived from an adult with an advanced solid tumor such as melanoma, head and neck, liver or kidney cancer. The chain was built from TRBV5-5 and TRBJ1-1, with a tentative D gene TRBD1 over 6 matching bases. The specimen was CD4+ or CD8+ T cells sorted from blood, collected in a trial of the OX40 agonist ivuxolimab. In nucleotide form, the sequence is TGTGCCAGCAGCTTGAGTGTCCAGGGGAGCACTGAAGCTTTCTTT. It translates as CASSLSVQGSTEAFF.